This T cell receptor beta chain derives from a study of T cell responses to AZD1222 COVID-19 vaccine. The CDR3 length is 13 residues. The germline V gene has CDR1 SGDLS and CDR2 YYNGEE. Trimming removed 3 bases at V and 4 bases at J, with 10 bases between. The repertoire was sequenced with immunoSEQ multiplex PCR; TCRdb's copy has only in-frame clones and lacks some. The table lists about 100,000 clones, 70% to 90% of them singletons. The chain recombines TRBV9 with TRBJ1-1; D is ambiguous. The source material was peripheral blood, sampled on day 0 of AZD1222 vaccination. This TCR came from an adult in good health. The chain's CDR3 is CASSGSVGTEAFF. CDR3 DNA sequence: TGTGCCAGCAGCGGGTCGGTCGGCACTGAAGCTTTCTTT. The complete variable domain, with remaining parts taken from reference TRBV9 and TRBJ1-1, reads DSGVTQTPKHLITATGQRVTLRCSPRSGDLSVYWYQQSLDQGLQFLIQYYNGEERAKGNILERFSAQQFPDLHSELNLSSLELGDSALYFCASSGSVGTEAFFGQGTRLTVV.